The 30 T cell receptor beta chains in this list originate from one sample, sequenced in a study of cytomegalovirus exposure and HLA in healthy donors. Measured with immunoSEQ multiplex PCR; TCRdb has only the in-frame clones, and not every one. There are roughly 120,000 clones in the sample; about 93% occur only once, and roughly 1.2% lies in the top ten. Source material: PBMCs. These TCRs come from a woman between 18 and 29 years old in good health and CMV-seronegative.

The V gene is TRBV19, the J gene TRBJ1-1, with TRBD1 identical over 8 bases. Trimming at V came to 3 bases and at J to 2 bases, leaving 8 bases not matched to a gene. This CDR3 has 16 residues. Germline-derived CDR1 and CDR2 are LNHDA and SQIVND (reference sequence). CDR3 amino acids: CASSIQGAGGNTEAFF. The CDR3 nucleotides are TGTGCCAGTAGTATCCAGGGGGCAGGAGGTAACACTGAAGCTTTCTTT.

This sequence joins TRBV9 and TRBJ2-5, with 8 positions matching TRBD2. V shed 5 bases, J shed 4 bases, and the junction held 7 bases outside the gene matches. CDR1 is SGDLS and CDR2 is YYNGEE in the germline V gene. The CDR3 extends over 14 amino acids. CDR3 region: CASSPSSGAETQYF. DNA for the CDR3: TGTGCCAGCAGTCCAAGTAGCGGGGCAGAGACCCAGTACTTC.

The chain has TRBV6-5 and TRBJ2-5; D ambiguous. Germline V lookup: CDR1 MNHEY, CDR2 SVGAGI. Trimming shortened V by 5 bases and J by 3 bases, and 10 bases separated the two germline ends. This CDR3 comprises 13 residues. The CDR3 nucleotides read TGTGCCAGCAGTCGAACAGTTAAAGAGACCCAGTACTTC. It codes for CASSRTVKETQYF.

The CDR3 region is CAWSAPGQGINQPQHF. The CDR3 DNA reads as TGTGCCTGGAGTGCACCGGGACAAGGAATCAATCAGCCCCAGCATTTT. The V and J genes are TRBV30 and TRBJ1-5, with D maybe TRBD1 (6 bases). Trimming took 1 base from V and 3 from J, leaving 16 bases between them. Germline V gene lookup returns CDR1 GTSNPN and CDR2 SVGIG (reference sequence). This CDR3 has 16 amino acids.

J is TRBJ1-5 and V is TRBV19, with 12 bases that match TRBD1. This CDR3 has 15 residues. Germline V gene sequence: CDR1 LNHDA, CDR2 SQIVND (reference sequence). V trimming: 5 bases; J trimming: 7 bases; junction bases outside the gene matches: 6. For the CDR3, the DNA is TGTGCCAGTAGTCGGGGACAGGGGGCAGGACAGCCCCAGCATTTT. Its protein product is CASSRGQGAGQPQHF.

The chain joins TRBV10-2 to TRBJ2-7; 9 nucleotides line up with TRBD1. Germline V gene data show CDR1 as WSHSY and CDR2 as SAAADI. The CDR3 loop spans 15 amino acids. The junction had 12 bases not matched to a gene; V was cut back by 6 bases and J by 6 bases. Here the CDR3 reads CASSPRPGQGSEQYF. As DNA, the CDR3 is TGCGCCAGCAGCCCAAGACCGGGACAGGGTTCCGAGCAGTACTTC.

Concerning this clone: A read error may account for a junction end that differs from germline. This chain links TRBV9 with TRBJ2-7; 12 positions agree with TRBD1. The CDR3 totals 15 residues. The germline V gene has CDR1 SGDLS and CDR2 YYNGEE. The CDR3 DNA reads as TGTGCCAGCAGCCCTGGGACAGGGGGCTCCCACGAGCAGTACTTC. It is translated as CASSPGTGGSHEQYF.

This chain joins TRBV5-1 and TRBJ2-5, with D possibly being TRBD2 (7 bases). The V gene lost 5 bases and the J gene lost 3 bases, with 14 bases spanning the gap. The CDR3 has 14 amino acids. The germline gives CDR1 SGHRS, CDR2 YFSETQ. CDR3 bases: TGCGCCAGCAGAATTGGGGGGGCCGAAGAGACCCAGTACTTC. This codes for CASRIGGAEETQYF.

This clone was recorded only once. V usage is TRBV14 and J usage is TRBJ2-7, with 9 bases fitting TRBD2. The CDR3 length is 16 residues. V trimming: 1 base; J trimming: 0 bases; junction bases outside the gene matches: 4. Germline CDR1 is SGHDN and CDR2 is FVKESK. Here the CDR3 reads CASSQGGLASSYEQYF. The DNA of the CDR3 is TGTGCCAGCAGCCAAGGAGGACTAGCGAGCTCCTACGAGCAGTACTTC.

The chain uses TRBV2 and TRBJ1-2; D remains unclear. This CDR3 has 13 amino acids. Deletions cut 2 bases from V and 6 bases from J, with 10 bases between. Germline V gene data show CDR1 as SNHLY and CDR2 as FYNNEI. CDR3 DNA sequence: TGTGCCAGCAGTGAAAATGGGCAGGATGGCTACACCTTC. This sequence encodes CASSENGQDGYTF.

The chain carries TRBV6-5 and TRBJ2-7; TRBD2 is a possible D gene (6 bases). The CDR3 extends over 14 amino acids. V lost 2 bases and J lost 0, with 8 bases in between. Germline V gene data show CDR1 as MNHEY and CDR2 as SVGAGI. Here the CDR3 reads CASSYGRLSYEQYF. DNA of the CDR3: TGTGCCAGCAGTTACGGGAGGCTCTCCTACGAGCAGTACTTC.

The chain uses TRBV2 and TRBJ1-4; a weak D match, TRBD1 (5 bases). Germline loops: CDR1 SNHLY, CDR2 FYNNEI. This CDR3 is 14 amino acids long. Trimming shortened V by 8 bases and J by 6 bases, and 16 bases separated the two germline ends. CDR3 sequence reads: CASVQSRADEKLFF. CDR3 DNA: TGTGCCAGCGTGCAAAGCAGGGCGGATGAAAAACTGTTTTTT.

The chain is built from TRBV19 and TRBJ1-1; 9 nucleotides align to TRBD1. The V and J ends lost 9 bases and 2 bases, in that order; junction bases with no gene match: 10. Germline V gene lookup returns CDR1 LNHDA and CDR2 SQIVND (reference sequence). CDR3 length: 15 amino acids. The CDR3 DNA sequence: TGTGCCAGGGGGGGTTACAGGGGGCGTAACACTGAAGCTTTCTTT. It encodes CARGGYRGRNTEAFF. The full variable domain, its missing parts supplied by reference TRBV19 and TRBJ1-1, is DGGITQSPKYLFRKEGQNVTLSCEQNLNHDAMYWYRQDPGQGLRLIYYSQIVNDFQKGDIAEGYSVSREKKESFPLTVTSAQKNPTAFYLCARGGYRGRNTEAFFGQGTRLTVV.

The V and J genes are TRBV29-1 and TRBJ2-7; no firm D call. CDR3 size: 11 residues. In germline, CDR1 is SQVTM, CDR2 ANQGSEA. Trimming took 4 bases from V and 6 from J, leaving 10 bases between them. Written as DNA, the CDR3 is TGCAGCGTTGTGTGGGCTGGCGAGCAGTACTTC. Amino acid sequence: CSVVWAGEQYF.

The CDR3 DNA follows: TGCGCCAGCAGTGGACTAGCGGAAGGCGCAGATACGCAGTATTTT. Translating gives CASSGLAEGADTQYF. The chain is built from TRBV10-1 and TRBJ2-3; 9 nucleotides match TRBD2. Looked up from germline, CDR1 is WNHNN and CDR2 is SYGVQD (reference sequence). V lost 4 bases, J lost 4 bases, and 6 bases stayed unmatched. The CDR3 has 15 amino acids.

The CDR3 DNA reads TGCGCCAGCAGCTTCAGGGATTCGACCGGGGAGCTGTTTTTT. It yields the protein CASSFRDSTGELFF. This rearrangement joins TRBV5-1 to TRBJ2-2, with TRBD1 as a possible D gene (5 bases). CDR1 and CDR2 from the germline V gene are SGHRS and YFSETQ. The CDR3 spans 14 residues. V was cut by 2 bases and J by 5 bases, with 10 bases left in between.

The CDR3 here is CAWSGQLSSIYF. CDR3 nucleotides: TGTGCCTGGAGTGGACAGTTATCCTCCATATATTTT. This rearrangement joins TRBV30 to TRBJ1-3; possible D gene TRBD1, 5 bases. The V and J ends lost 1 base and 11 bases respectively, with 12 bases between them. Germline V CDR1 and CDR2: GTSNPN, SVGIG (reference sequence). This CDR3 comprises 12 residues.

DNA for the CDR3: TGTGCCATCAGTCTCGCCCTTGGACAGACCTACGAGCAGTACTTC. Encoded protein: CAISLALGQTYEQYF. V and J are TRBV10-3 and TRBJ2-7; a weak D match, TRBD1 (6 bases). Germline lookup yields CDR1 ENHRY and CDR2 SYGVKD. V was clipped by 5 bases and J by 2 bases, with 16 bases between them. The CDR3 loop spans 15 amino acids.

The gene calls are TRBV10-1 and TRBJ2-6, with 7 nucleotides matching TRBD1. This CDR3 region has 19 residues. Trimming cost V 7 bases and J 0 bases; bases outside gene matches: 15. Looked up from germline, CDR1 is WNHNN and CDR2 is SYGVQD (reference sequence). The CDR3 nucleotides are TGCGCCAGCAAGCAACACCGGGACAGCGTCAACTCTGGGGCCAACGTCCTGACTTTC. The encoded protein is CASKQHRDSVNSGANVLTF.

V usage is TRBV10-3 and J usage is TRBJ1-1, with 7 bases matching TRBD1. This CDR3 contains 13 residues. J was trimmed by 1 base and V by 10 bases; bases with no gene match: 6. Germline V gives CDR1 ENHRY, CDR2 SYGVKD. The chain's CDR3 is CATQRQGNTEAFF. For the CDR3, the DNA is TGTGCCACCCAGCGACAGGGGAACACTGAAGCTTTCTTT.

The CDR3: CASSLAGGPSNEQFF. The CDR3 region has the DNA TGTGCCAGCAGTTTGGCGGGAGGGCCCTCCAATGAGCAGTTCTTC. The chain joins TRBV28 to TRBJ2-1; 9 bases are a match to TRBD2. The CDR3 has 15 residues. The germline V gene encodes CDR1 MDHEN and CDR2 SYDVKM. The V and J ends lost 3 bases and 6 bases, in that order; junction bases with no gene match: 6.

CDR3 sequence (DNA): TGCGCCAGCAGCGAAGTATGGCCTCGGGACGAGCAGTACTTC. It is translated as CASSEVWPRDEQYF. This sequence joins TRBV10-1 and TRBJ2-7, with D unresolved. Trimming cost V 6 bases and J 5 bases, with 17 bases left between them. Germline V gene sequence: CDR1 WNHNN, CDR2 SYGVQD (reference sequence). The CDR3 is 14 amino acids.

The genes are TRBV6-6 and TRBJ2-1; maybe TRBD2 (5 bases). V was trimmed by 8 bases and J by 2 bases, leaving 10 bases between them. Germline-derived CDR1 and CDR2 are MNHNY and SVGAGI (reference sequence). This CDR3 is built from 13 residues. DNA for the CDR3: TGTGCCAGCGGCGAGCGGACCTACAATGAGCAGTTCTTC. Amino acid sequence: CASGERTYNEQFF.

V is TRBV4-2 and J is TRBJ2-7, with TRBD2 identical over 12 bases. With 1 base clipped from V and 2 bases from J, the junction kept 9 bases outside the gene matches. Germline V CDR1 and CDR2: LGHNA, YNFKEQ. CDR3 length: 18 residues. Here the CDR3 DNA reads TGTGCCAGCAGCCAAGGACTAGCGGGAGTGGGGGCCGCCTACGAGCAGTACTTC. It is translated as CASSQGLAGVGAAYEQYF.

The chain recombines TRBV4-1 with TRBJ2-7; tentatively, D is TRBD2 (7 bases). Trimming stripped 2 bases from V and 2 bases from J, with 16 bases between. The CDR3 runs to 16 residues. CDR1 and CDR2 (germline): MGHRA, YSYEKL. CDR3 DNA sequence: TGCGCCAGCAGCCAACTCGGGGGGCCTACCACCTACGAGCAGTACTTC. It translates to CASSQLGGPTTYEQYF.

This chain uses TRBV28 with TRBJ1-6; TRBD1 is a possible D gene (6 bases). Germline-derived CDR1 and CDR2 are MDHEN and SYDVKM. This CDR3 contains 14 residues. V was pared by 2 bases and J by 10 bases, with 12 bases between. CDR3 residues: CASSLGGAGSPLHF. CDR3 nucleotides: TGTGCCAGCAGTTTAGGGGGCGCAGGGTCACCCCTCCACTTT.

The genes are TRBV7-9 and TRBJ2-1; 8 nucleotides agree with TRBD1. With 5 bases clipped from V and 9 bases from J, the junction kept 15 bases outside the gene matches. This CDR3 has 16 amino acids. The germline V gene has CDR1 SEHNR and CDR2 FQNEAQ (reference sequence). CDR3 nucleotide sequence: TGTGCCAGCAGCAAGGAGAGGGCAGGGGGCTCCGGTGAGCAGTTCTTC. As protein: CASSKERAGGSGEQFF.

The CDR3 DNA reads TGTGCCAGCAGCCCCACAGGAGACAACTATGGCTACACCTTC. It is translated as CASSPTGDNYGYTF. The genes are TRBV7-3 and TRBJ1-2; perhaps TRBD1 as D (5 bases). Trimming cost V 5 bases and J 2 bases, with 12 bases left between them. From germline, CDR1 is SGHTA and CDR2 FQGTGA. The CDR3 extends over 14 amino acids.

The chain joins TRBV4-2 to TRBJ1-3, with 10 bases identical to TRBD1. Trimming took 4 bases from V and 1 from J; bases not matched to a gene: 1. Germline lookup yields CDR1 LGHNA and CDR2 YNFKEQ. CDR3 length: 15 residues. Here the CDR3 reads CASSRDRGSGNTIYF. CDR3 nucleotides: TGTGCCAGCAGCCGGGACAGGGGTTCTGGAAACACCATATATTTT.

This clone occurred once. The genes are TRBV9 and TRBJ1-4, with 7 bases aligning to TRBD1. J lost 4 bases, V lost 4 bases, and 13 bases had no gene match. The V gene's germline CDR1 is SGDLS and CDR2 YYNGEE. This CDR3 is 17 amino acids long. The CDR3 DNA reads as TGTGCCAGCAGCCGCTTTGGGACAGCCGACATTAATGAAAAACTGTTTTTT. Its protein product is CASSRFGTADINEKLFF.